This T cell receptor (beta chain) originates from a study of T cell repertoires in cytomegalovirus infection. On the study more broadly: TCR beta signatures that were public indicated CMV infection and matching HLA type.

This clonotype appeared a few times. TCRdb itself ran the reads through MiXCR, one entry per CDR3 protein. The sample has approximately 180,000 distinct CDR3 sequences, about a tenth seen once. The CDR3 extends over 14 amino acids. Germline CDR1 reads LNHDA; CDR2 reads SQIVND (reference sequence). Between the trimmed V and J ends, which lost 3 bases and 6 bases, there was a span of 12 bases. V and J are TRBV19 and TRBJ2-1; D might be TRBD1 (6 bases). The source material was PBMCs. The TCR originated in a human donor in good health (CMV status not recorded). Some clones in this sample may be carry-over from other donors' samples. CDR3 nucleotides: TGTGCCAGTAGTATTACAGGGTTCTTCAATGAGCAGTTCTTC. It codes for CASSITGFFNEQFF.